Presented here are 30 T cell receptor beta chains from one specimen sequenced in a study of T cells in Graves' hyperthyroidism and ophthalmopathy. There were TCR beta CDR3 regions amplified from RNA transcripts. The primer set for the first-round RT-PCR of the TCR CDR3 was HTBI. Using its own MiXCR run on the multiplex PCR reads, TCRdb lists one record per CDR3 protein. The sample shows about 590,000 distinct CDR3 sequences, approximately 15% of them seen only once. Sequencing was done on a sample of blood. These receptors originate from a woman younger than 30 with Graves' ophthalmopathy.

The chain is built from TRBV12-3 or TRBV12-4 and TRBJ2-1, with D perhaps TRBD1 or TRBD2 (5 bases each). CDR3 length equals 13 residues. The ends were cut back, 3 bases at V and 8 bases at J, with 11 bases in the middle. CDR3 in amino acids: CASSLIRGYEQFF. DNA for the CDR3: TGTGCCAGCAGTTTGATCCGGGGCTATGAGCAGTTCTTC.

This clonotype was recorded many times. The V and J genes are TRBV20-1 and TRBJ2-3; D unresolved. The germline CDR1 and CDR2 sequences are DFQATT and SNEGSKA (reference sequence). The CDR3 extends over 12 amino acids. The V gene lost 6 bases and the J gene lost 7 bases, with 14 bases spanning the gap. CDR3 DNA: TGCAGTGCCGAGCCCAGTCGTTATACGCAGTATTTT. Translated: CSAEPSRYTQYF.

This clonotype was seen ten or more times. The chain links TRBV14 to TRBJ2-5, with D tentatively TRBD2 (6 bases). V was pared by 1 base and J by 2 bases, with 11 bases between. Looked up from germline, CDR1 is SGHDN and CDR2 is FVKESK. This CDR3 is 15 amino acids long. The CDR3 DNA reads TGTGCCAGCAGCCAAGGAAAAGGACTACAAGAGACCCAGTACTTC. Residues: CASSQGKGLQETQYF. Full variable domain (remainder filled in from reference TRBV14 and TRBJ2-5): EAGVTQFPSHSVIEKGQTVTLRCDPISGHDNLYWYRRVMGKEIKFLLHFVKESKQDESGMPNNRFLAERTGGTYSTLKVQPAELEDSGVYFCASSQGKGLQETQYFGPGTRLLVL.

The chain employs TRBV28 and TRBJ2-7, with D unresolved. Trimming removed 10 bases from V and 5 bases from J, with 24 bases in between. The CDR3 is made up of 15 amino acids. Per germline, CDR1 MDHEN and CDR2 SYDVKM. The CDR3 coding sequence is TGTGCCAAAACCGTTTCGAAACGATTGGTTCACGAGCAGTACTTC. Its protein product is CAKTVSKRLVHEQYF.

This clonotype was seen a handful of times. This chain joins TRBV5-5 and TRBJ1-6, with 8 bases matching TRBD1. V was pared by 1 base and J by 10 bases, with 7 bases of the junction left unmatched. This CDR3 has 15 amino acids. CDR1 is SGHKS and CDR2 is YYEKEE in the germline V gene (reference sequence). The CDR3 protein is CASSLNDRGFSPLHF. In DNA, the CDR3 is TGTGCCAGCAGCTTGAATGACAGGGGTTTCTCACCCCTCCACTTT.

This rearrangement joins TRBV11-1 to TRBJ2-1, with 9 nucleotides matching TRBD1. CDR3 length equals 15 residues. V shed 5 bases and J 3 bases; nucleotides not matched to a gene: 5. Germline V gene data show CDR1 as SGHAT and CDR2 as FQDESV (reference sequence). CDR3 DNA sequence: TGTGCCAGCAGCACTTTGGGACAGGGCTACAATGAGCAGTTCTTC. Protein product: CASSTLGQGYNEQFF. Variable domain in full (rest from reference TRBV11-1 and TRBJ2-1): EAEVAQSPRYKITEKSQAVAFWCDPISGHATLYWYRQILGQGPELLVQFQDESVVDDSQLPKDRFSAERLKGVDSTLKIQPAELGDSAMYLCASSTLGQGYNEQFFGPGTRLTVL.

The chain's CDR3 is CASSVRGGSTDTQYF. Here the CDR3 DNA reads TGTGCCAGCAGCGTCCGTGGGGGTAGCACAGATACGCAGTATTTT. The chain joins TRBV9 to TRBJ2-3, with D perhaps being TRBD1 or TRBD2 (5 bases each). This CDR3 spans 15 amino acids. Trimming removed 2 bases from V and 0 bases from J, with 10 bases in between. CDR1 SGDLS and CDR2 YYNGEE come from the germline V gene.

The sample holds many counts of this clonotype. This chain uses TRBV28 with TRBJ2-1; 10 positions match TRBD2. The CDR3 loop spans 15 amino acids. Germline V gene sequence: CDR1 MDHEN, CDR2 SYDVKM. V was pared by 5 bases and J by 2 bases, with 3 bases of the junction left unmatched. The DNA of the CDR3 is TGTGCCAGCAGTCTAGCGGGAGCCGCCTACAATGAGCAGTTCTTC. Its translation: CASSLAGAAYNEQFF.

This clonotype was seen many times. The chain joins TRBV7-2 to TRBJ2-1; 8 positions agree with TRBD2. The CDR3 length is 15 residues. Germline V gene data show CDR1 as SGHTA and CDR2 as FQGNSA. The V segment lost 2 bases and the J segment 6 bases; nucleotides outside the gene matches: 6. The CDR3 sequence is CASSLLQSGSNEQFF. DNA of the CDR3: TGTGCCAGCAGCTTACTTCAGAGCGGGAGCAATGAGCAGTTCTTC.

This clonotype was detected a few times. CDR3 sequence: CASCQQDQPQHF. The CDR3 DNA follows: TGTGCCAGCTGTCAACAGGATCAGCCCCAGCATTTT. This chain connects TRBV2 to TRBJ1-5; possible D gene TRBD1, 5 bases. The CDR3 extends over 12 amino acids. Trimming took 8 bases from V and 5 from J, leaving 10 bases between them. Germline CDR1 SNHLY, CDR2 FYNNEI.

This clonotype was picked up many times. CDR3 sequence: CSVEGYTGELFF. In DNA form, the CDR3 reads TGCAGCGTTGAGGGTTACACCGGGGAGCTGTTTTTT. The chain employs TRBV29-1 and TRBJ2-2; D is ambiguous. The CDR3 runs to 12 residues. Germline values: CDR1 SQVTM, CDR2 ANQGSEA. V was shortened by 3 bases and J by 3 bases, with 5 bases between the two germline ends.

This clonotype occurred many times. The V gene is TRBV5-4, the J gene TRBJ1-2; perhaps TRBD1 as D (6 bases). The V end lost 6 bases, the J end lost 7 bases, and 16 bases lay between the germline ends. The CDR3 is made up of 13 amino acids. The germline gives CDR1 SGHNT, CDR2 YYREEE (reference sequence). The CDR3 reads CASTHGGARGYTF. CDR3 nucleotides: TGTGCCAGCACCCACGGGGGGGCACGTGGCTACACCTTC.

In this sample, this clonotype turned up many times. V and J are TRBV9 and TRBJ1-1; TRBD1 matches 7 bases. Germline V gene lookup returns CDR1 SGDLS and CDR2 YYNGEE. The ends lost 2 bases at V and 2 bases at J; junction bases unmatched: 6. The CDR3 has 15 amino acids. This CDR3 reads CASSVGGQINTEAFF. CDR3 sequence (DNA): TGTGCCAGCAGCGTCGGGGGACAGATTAACACTGAAGCTTTCTTT.

This clonotype was seen ten or more times. The chain carries TRBV24-1 and TRBJ2-1; 14 bases are a match to TRBD2. This CDR3 region has 18 residues. Germline lookup yields CDR1 KGHDR and CDR2 SFDVKD. Losses at the gene ends were 4 bases for V and 6 bases for J; bases not matched to a gene: 10. The CDR3 DNA follows: TGTGCCACCAGTGACTGGGGACTAGCGGGAGACGGGGGCAATGAGCAGTTCTTC. It encodes CATSDWGLAGDGGNEQFF.

To note about this clonotype: A single base separates this from a much larger clone, so it may be a read error. V and J are TRBV6-2 or TRBV6-3 and TRBJ1-1; D unclear. The CDR3 is 14 residues long. Trimming removed 4 bases from V and 3 bases from J, with 12 bases in between. Germline CDR1 MNHEY, CDR2 SVGEGT. The CDR3 region has the DNA TGTGCCAGCAGTTTCAGTCACAGCTACACTGAAGCTTTCTTT. Translating it yields CASSFSHSYTEAFF.

This clonotype occurred many times. This chain links TRBV30 with TRBJ1-5; D uncertain. The CDR3 consists of 12 residues. Looked up from germline, CDR1 is GTSNPN and CDR2 is SVGIG (reference sequence). Trimming stripped 2 bases from V and 6 bases from J, with 8 bases between. The CDR3 DNA reads as TGTGCCTGGAGTAAGGGTCCTCAGCCCCAGCATTTT. Translation: CAWSKGPQPQHF.

On this clonotype itself: One base away lies a much larger clone, so this may be a sequencing read error. J is TRBJ2-7 and V is TRBV6-1; D not certain. Germline loops: CDR1 MNHNS, CDR2 SASEGT. Trimming pared 6 bases from V and 3 bases from J, leaving 15 bases between. The CDR3 length is 14 residues. Here the CDR3 reads CASREPGPIYEQYV. CDR3 nucleotide sequence: TGTGCCAGCAGAGAGCCGGGTCCGATCTACGAGCAGTACGTC.

The table lists this clonotype with a few counts. The chain recombines TRBV6-2 or TRBV6-3 with TRBJ1-5; 8 bases agree with TRBD1. CDR3 length: 13 residues. CDR1 and CDR2 from the germline V gene are MNHEY and SVGEGT. V lost 6 bases to trimming and J lost 6 bases; unmatched junction nucleotides: 4. CDR3 nucleotide sequence: TGTGCCAGCAGCCAAGGACAGGGTCAGCCCCAGCATTTT. This translates into CASSQGQGQPQHF.

The V gene is TRBV9, the J gene TRBJ1-2; a weak D match, TRBD1 (5 bases). The germline V gene has CDR1 SGDLS and CDR2 YYNGEE. The CDR3 contains 12 residues. The V end lost 5 bases, the J end lost 3 bases, and 8 bases lay between the germline ends. The chain's CDR3 is CASSGHDYGYTF. The CDR3 bases are TGTGCCAGCAGTGGACACGACTATGGCTACACCTTC.

V usage is TRBV11-3 and J usage is TRBJ2-5; 9 positions match TRBD1. V gave up 4 bases and J gave up 5 bases; unmatched junction bases: 14. The CDR3 is 17 residues long. Per the germline V gene, CDR1 is SGHNT and CDR2 is YENEEA. For the CDR3, the DNA is TGTGCCAGCAGCTGGGACAGGGAGGTTGGGTACGGGGAGACCCAGTACTTC. Amino acid sequence: CASSWDREVGYGETQYF.

Many counts were recorded for this clonotype. This chain uses TRBV6-2 or TRBV6-3 with TRBJ2-1; D remains ambiguous. V was shortened by 2 bases and J by 10 bases, with 12 bases between the two germline ends. This CDR3 has 13 amino acids. From germline, CDR1 is MNHEY and CDR2 SVGEGT. CDR3 residues: CASSYVILGEQFF. The CDR3 DNA is TGTGCCAGCAGTTACGTCATACTCGGGGAGCAGTTCTTC.

This clonotype occurred many times. The V and J genes are TRBV3-1 and TRBJ1-4; D unclear. Trimming removed 1 base at V and 8 bases at J, with 8 bases between. The V gene's germline CDR1 is LGHDT and CDR2 YNNKEL (reference sequence). The CDR3 length is 13 residues. Written as DNA, the CDR3 is TGTGCCAGCAGCCAAGTCGTCTGGGAAAAACTGTTTTTT. Its protein product is CASSQVVWEKLFF.

This clonotype was detected only a few times. The CDR3 DNA reads as TGTGCCAGCAGCCAGAGCCCAAATCAGCCCCAGCATTTT. Residues: CASSQSPNQPQHF. This chain joins TRBV5-6 and TRBJ1-5, with D unclear. The CDR3 covers 13 residues. The V gene lost 4 bases and the J gene lost 4 bases, with 9 bases spanning the gap. Per germline, CDR1 SGHDT and CDR2 YYEEEE. The full variable domain, completed using reference TRBV5-6 and TRBJ1-5, is DAGVTQSPTHLIKTRGQQVTLRCSPKSGHDTVSWYQQALGQGPQFIFQYYEEEERQRGNFPDRFSGHQFPNYSSELNVNALLLGDSALYLCASSQSPNQPQHFGDGTRLSIL.

This clonotype was detected ten times or more. The chain joins TRBV6-1 to TRBJ2-3; D remains ambiguous. CDR1 MNHNS and CDR2 SASEGT come from the germline V gene. The V end was cut by 6 bases, the J end by 2 bases, with 6 bases between. The CDR3 has 12 amino acids. The CDR3 loop reads CASRTSTDTQYF. DNA of the CDR3: TGTGCCAGCAGGACTTCCACAGATACGCAGTATTTT.

The CDR3 is CASSYSGTGAHNEQFF. The CDR3 nucleotides read TGTGCCAGCAGTTACTCCGGGACAGGGGCCCACAATGAGCAGTTCTTC. V and J are TRBV6-2 or TRBV6-3 and TRBJ2-1; TRBD1 agrees at 10 bases. With V trimmed by 0 bases and J by 5 bases, 4 bases remained unmatched. This CDR3 is 16 amino acids long. Germline loops: CDR1 MNHEY, CDR2 SVGEGT.

The V and J genes are TRBV19 and TRBJ2-4, with D perhaps TRBD1 (6 bases). Looked up from germline, CDR1 is LNHDA and CDR2 is SQIVND (reference sequence). Trimming shortened V by 0 bases and J by 1 base, and 10 bases separated the two germline ends. The CDR3 runs 16 residues. The CDR3 loop is CASSIEQGMAKNIQYF. The CDR3 nucleotides read TGTGCCAGTAGTATAGAGCAGGGGATGGCCAAAAACATTCAGTACTTC.

This clonotype was picked up many times. Germline is not matched at one junction end, which may reflect a read error. This chain joins TRBV6-5 and TRBJ1-2; D unresolved. The CDR3 totals 17 residues. From germline, CDR1 is MNHEY and CDR2 SVGAGI. Here the CDR3 DNA reads TGTGCCAGTAGTTACTCGACTGTCGGGAGTCGAGACTATGGCTACACCTTC. This encodes CASSYSTVGSRDYGYTF.

Ten or more counts support this clonotype. The chain joins TRBV2 to TRBJ2-7, with 8 bases that match TRBD1. V shed 4 bases and J 3 bases; nucleotides not matched to a gene: 5. This CDR3 has 14 amino acids. Per germline, CDR1 SNHLY and CDR2 FYNNEI. The CDR3 here is CASSVGTGIYEQYF. CDR3 in DNA: TGTGCCAGCAGTGTTGGGACAGGTATCTACGAGCAGTACTTC.

This clonotype appeared many times. The gene calls are TRBV24-1 and TRBJ1-2, with 10 bases matching TRBD1. The V and J ends lost 4 bases and 8 bases, in that order; junction bases with no gene match: 9. CDR1 KGHDR and CDR2 SFDVKD come from the germline V gene. The CDR3 loop spans 15 amino acids. The CDR3 coding sequence is TGTGCCACCAGTGACCCTTCCGGGACAGGGGAGGGCTACACCTTC. Its protein is CATSDPSGTGEGYTF.

There are many counts of this clonotype. The J gene is TRBJ2-4, the V gene TRBV28, with D tentatively TRBD1 (7 bases). In germline, CDR1 is MDHEN, CDR2 SYDVKM. This CDR3 region has 16 residues. V lost 0 bases, J lost 4 bases, and 13 bases lay in between. Here the CDR3 reads CASSLWEGARKNIQYF. CDR3 coding DNA: TGTGCCAGCAGTTTATGGGAGGGGGCCCGGAAAAACATTCAGTACTTC.